The 9 T cell receptor beta chains in this list originate from one sample, sequenced in a study of blood T cells in healthy people across ages (dated by TCRdb to between 2014 and 2017). The library was prepared using 5' RACE. Sequencing instrument: Illumina HiSeq 2500. A second about 7 to 12 cycle PCR used a sample-barcoded 5' primer and a J-beta primer mix. TCRdb handled the public reads itself, with Q25 trimming in fastp and clone calling in MiXCR, and kept productive beta chains. Rows matching on CDR3 protein sequence are summarized as one entry with the most common DNA and genes. A total of 380,000 or so distinct CDR3 sequences appear in this sample, over 45% of them only once. Of the sample, around 49% is held by the ten largest clones. The sequenced material came from blood. The receptors were sampled from a man in his 60s in good health.

A word on this clonotype: This could be a read error, since a much larger clone is one nucleotide away. V is TRBV30 and J is TRBJ2-1, with D perhaps assigned TRBD1 or TRBD2 (5 bases each). Per germline, CDR1 GTSNPN and CDR2 SVGIG (reference sequence). The CDR3 runs 12 residues. The CDR3 DNA reads TGTGCCGGGAGTATCAGGGCGGCAGAGCAGTTCTTC. Its protein product is CAGSIRAAEQFF.

The chain uses TRBV2 and TRBJ2-3; D perhaps matches TRBD2 (5 bases). Trimming shortened V by 1 base and J by 1 base, and 9 bases separated the two germline ends. The CDR3 is 15 amino acids. The germline CDR1 and CDR2 sequences are SNHLY and FYNNEI. This CDR3 is CASSEDLGGTDTQYF. CDR3 DNA sequence: TGTGCCAGCAGTGAAGACCTGGGAGGCACAGATACGCAGTATTTT.

This clonotype was found many times. V and J are TRBV7-2 and TRBJ1-2; 10 bases fit TRBD1. V dropped 6 bases and J dropped 7; count of bases not matched to a gene: 5. This CDR3 is built from 13 residues. The germline V gene encodes CDR1 SGHTA and CDR2 FQGNSA. In nucleotides, the CDR3 is TGTGCCAGCAGTTCTGACAGGGGGCCTGGCTACACCTTC. This sequence encodes CASSSDRGPGYTF.

A few counts support this clonotype. The chain recombines TRBV25-1 with TRBJ2-3, with D tentatively TRBD1 (5 bases). This CDR3 is 14 amino acids long. Deletions cut 7 bases from V and 2 bases from J, with 13 bases between. Looked up from germline, CDR1 is MGHDK and CDR2 is SYGVNS. The chain's CDR3 is CASKPGKFTDTQYF. The DNA for the CDR3 is TGTGCCAGCAAACCAGGGAAGTTCACAGATACGCAGTATTTT.

The sample holds many counts of this clonotype. V usage is TRBV2 and J usage is TRBJ2-3; D possibly corresponds to TRBD2 (5 bases). Germline V gives CDR1 SNHLY, CDR2 FYNNEI. V gave up 7 bases and J gave up 1 base, with 9 bases separating them. The CDR3 runs 13 residues. The CDR3 coding sequence is TGTGCCAGCAACGGGGTGGGCACAGATACGCAGTATTTT. Translation gives CASNGVGTDTQYF.

The chain joins TRBV5-1 to TRBJ2-1, with 13 bases identical to TRBD2. The CDR3 has 16 residues. The trim removed 4 bases at V and 5 bases at J, leaving 6 bases unmatched. Germline V gene sequence: CDR1 SGHRS, CDR2 YFSETQ. CDR3 sequence: CASSLGLAGLDNEQFF. In DNA, the CDR3 is TGCGCCAGCAGCCTGGGACTAGCGGGGCTGGACAATGAGCAGTTCTTC. The whole variable domain, remainder taken from reference TRBV5-1 and TRBJ2-1, is KAGVTQTPRYLIKTRGQQVTLSCSPISGHRSVSWYQQTPGQGLQFLFEYFSETQRNKGNFPGRFSGRQFSNSRSEMNVSTLELGDSALYLCASSLGLAGLDNEQFFGPGTRLTVL.

The genes are TRBV20-1 and TRBJ2-1; 11 bases match TRBD2. There are 19 residues in the CDR3. J was trimmed by 0 bases and V by 0 bases; bases with no gene match: 10. The germline gives CDR1 DFQATT, CDR2 SNEGSKA (reference sequence). The CDR3 DNA follows: TGCAGTGCTAGAGATCTCATGGCTAGCGGGGGGTCCTCCTACAATGAGCAGTTCTTC. Amino acid sequence: CSARDLMASGGSSYNEQFF.

V is TRBV15 and J is TRBJ1-6; 10 bases are a match to TRBD1. Unmatched junction bases numbered 7, after V lost 8 bases and J lost 6 bases. This CDR3 comprises 15 residues. Germline loops: CDR1 LNHNV, CDR2 YYDKDF (reference sequence). The CDR3 sequence: CATSRTGGSNSPLHF. The CDR3 DNA is TGTGCCACCTCTCGGACAGGGGGTTCTAATTCACCCCTCCACTTT.

CDR3 sequence: CASSLLARSSYNEQFF. The CDR3 coding sequence is TGCGCCAGCAGCTTGTTAGCGAGGAGCTCCTACAATGAGCAGTTCTTC. The V and J genes are TRBV5-1 and TRBJ2-1, with TRBD2 as a possible D gene (5 bases). The V and J ends lost 1 base and 0 bases respectively, with 11 bases between them. Germline V gene lookup returns CDR1 SGHRS and CDR2 YFSETQ. CDR3 length: 16 amino acids.